This TCR beta chain emerged from a study of T cells in Graves' hyperthyroidism and ophthalmopathy. In its sample, this clonotype was seen many times. The germline CDR1 and CDR2 sequences are LGHDT and YNNKEL (reference sequence). Unmatched junction bases numbered 7, after V lost 4 bases and J lost 4 bases. The CDR3 covers 16 residues. Amplified regions were TCR beta CDR3 sequences from RNA transcripts. The primer set for the first-round RT-PCR of the TCR CDR3 was HTBI. TCRdb ran MiXCR on the multiplex PCR reads and lists one entry per CDR3 protein. Of about 330,000 distinct CDR3 sequences detected, roughly 15% appear once; the ten largest clones hold 34%.

Sequenced input: blood. The clonotype comes from a woman aged 40 to 50 with Graves' ophthalmopathy. The chain carries TRBV3-1 and TRBJ2-5, with 12 bases identical to TRBD2. This CDR3 reads CASSPLAGGPTETQYF. The CDR3 DNA reads as TGTGCCAGCAGCCCTCTAGCGGGAGGGCCCACAGAGACCCAGTACTTC.